Here is one T cell receptor beta chain with its context. Its antigen is undetermined. This specimen comes from a study of shared clonotypes between healthy human individuals. About the study: Per donor, CD8 memory used one plate, CD8 naive used two, CD4 memory used three and CD4 naive used three.

Findings and caveats of the study: Limited genetic and exposure-history diversity came from having few donors.

V was shortened by 3 bases and J by 2 bases, with 10 bases between the two germline ends. This CDR3 comprises 14 residues. Germline loops: CDR1 SGHVS, CDR2 FQNEAQ. Assay runs were performed at deep level. Measured with immunoSEQ multiplex PCR; TCRdb has only the in-frame clones, and not every one. This sample has approximately 1,500,000 clones, with 96% found just once. The source of this sequence is a man aged 30 to 45 in good health. The rearrangement links TRBV7-8 to TRBJ2-5; possibly TRBD1 or TRBD2 for D (5 bases each). The sequenced material came from naive CD4+ T cells sorted from blood. The subset was: CD45RA+ positively selected. CDR3 protein: CASSFREGQETQYF. CDR3 DNA: TGTGCCAGCAGCTTCCGCGAGGGGCAAGAGACCCAGTACTTC.